This record concerns one T cell receptor beta chain sequence. Trimming took 6 bases from V and 5 from J; bases not matched to a gene: 1. This CDR3 region has 13 residues. Germline V gene data show CDR1 as SQVTM and CDR2 as ANQGSEA. This sample is drawn from a study of blood T cell repertoires in COVID-19. Whole-study context: PBMCs, B-cell-depleted T cells, or T cells were the source of the cDNA or gDNA that made up the material.

In the original processing: Estimation of nucleated cell counts relied on the amplification of reference gene primers. The protocol was immunoSEQ multiplex PCR, while the TCRdb copy is restricted to in-frame clones and leaves out a portion. V, J and clone size reflect that table, while D and trimming were determined from the DNA. The data show more than 14,000 clones, 85% to 95% seen once. The receptor comes from a human donor with active COVID-19. The donor label of this sample is uncertain. This chain links TRBV29-1 with TRBJ1-6, with 10 bases aligning to TRBD1. Source material: peripheral blood. The CDR3 DNA sequence: TGCAGCGTCGGACAGGGGGATAATTCACCCCTCCACTTT. Protein: CSVGQGDNSPLHF.